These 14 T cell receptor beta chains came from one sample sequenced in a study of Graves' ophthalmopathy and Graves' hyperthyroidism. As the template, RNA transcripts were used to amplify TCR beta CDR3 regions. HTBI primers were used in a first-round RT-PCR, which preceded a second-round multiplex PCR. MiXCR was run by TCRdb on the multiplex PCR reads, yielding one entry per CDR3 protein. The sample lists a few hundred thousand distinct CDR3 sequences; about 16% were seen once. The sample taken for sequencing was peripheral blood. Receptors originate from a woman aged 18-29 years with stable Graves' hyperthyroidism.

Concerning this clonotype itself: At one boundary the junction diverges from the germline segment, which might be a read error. CDR3 in DNA: TGTGCCAGCAGCCCATCCAGGGTGAACACTGAAGCTTGCTTT. Encoded protein: CASSPSRVNTEACF. The chain is built from TRBV7-2 and TRBJ1-1; TRBD1 might be the D (5 bases). Germline CDR1 is SGHTA and CDR2 is FQGNSA. This CDR3 is 14 amino acids long.

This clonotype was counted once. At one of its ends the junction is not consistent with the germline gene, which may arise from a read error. CDR3 sequence (DNA): TGTGCCAGCAGTCGTGACAGGCAAGGACACTTC. This gives the protein CASSRDRQGHF. This chain links TRBV28 with TRBJ2-7; D possibly corresponds to TRBD1 (6 bases). The CDR3 spans 11 residues. Germline V gene data show CDR1 as MDHEN and CDR2 as SYDVKM. Together with reference TRBV28 and TRBJ2-7, the CDR3 gives the full variable domain: DVKVTQSSRYLVKRTGEKVFLECVQDMDHENMFWYRQDPGLGLRLIYFSYDVKMKEKGDIPEGYSVSREKKERFSLILESASTNQTSMYLCASSRDRQGHFGPGTRLTVT.

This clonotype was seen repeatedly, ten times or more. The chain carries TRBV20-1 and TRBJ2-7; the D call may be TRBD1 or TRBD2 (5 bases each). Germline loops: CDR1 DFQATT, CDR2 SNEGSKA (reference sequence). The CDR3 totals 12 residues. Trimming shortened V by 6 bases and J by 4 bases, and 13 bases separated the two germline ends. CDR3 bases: TGCAGTGCCCGGGGACGCCAGTACGAGCAGTACTTC. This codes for CSARGRQYEQYF.

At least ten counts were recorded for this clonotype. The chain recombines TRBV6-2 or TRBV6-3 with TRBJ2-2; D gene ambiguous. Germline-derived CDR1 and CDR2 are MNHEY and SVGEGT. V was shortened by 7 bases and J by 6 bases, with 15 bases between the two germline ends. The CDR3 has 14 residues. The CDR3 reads CASTPSSTAGELFF. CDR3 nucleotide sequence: TGTGCCAGCACTCCTTCCTCAACGGCCGGGGAGCTGTTTTTT.

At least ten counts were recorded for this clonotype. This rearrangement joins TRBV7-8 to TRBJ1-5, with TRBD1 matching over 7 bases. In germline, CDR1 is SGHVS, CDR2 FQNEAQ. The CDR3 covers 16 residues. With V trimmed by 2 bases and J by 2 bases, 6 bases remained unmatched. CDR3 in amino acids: CASSLHRGVGNQPQHF. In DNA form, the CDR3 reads TGTGCCAGCAGCTTACACAGGGGTGTAGGCAATCAGCCCCAGCATTTT.

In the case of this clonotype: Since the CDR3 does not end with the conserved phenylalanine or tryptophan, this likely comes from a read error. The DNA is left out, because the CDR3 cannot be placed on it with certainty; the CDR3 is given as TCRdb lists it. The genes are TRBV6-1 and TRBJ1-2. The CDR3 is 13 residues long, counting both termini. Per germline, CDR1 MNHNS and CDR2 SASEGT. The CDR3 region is CASRTAGYYGYTY.

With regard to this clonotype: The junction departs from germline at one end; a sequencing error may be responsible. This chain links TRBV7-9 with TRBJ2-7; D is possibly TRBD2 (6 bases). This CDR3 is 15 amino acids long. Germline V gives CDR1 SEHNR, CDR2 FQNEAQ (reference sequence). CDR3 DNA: TGTGCCTGCAGCTCCCCGAGGGGAGGACTCTACGAGCAGTACTTC. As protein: CACSSPRGGLYEQYF.

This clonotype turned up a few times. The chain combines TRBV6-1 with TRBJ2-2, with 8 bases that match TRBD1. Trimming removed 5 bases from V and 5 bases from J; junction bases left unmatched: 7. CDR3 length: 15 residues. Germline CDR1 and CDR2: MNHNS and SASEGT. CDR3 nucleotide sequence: TGTGCCAGCAGTAAACGGACAGGGATGACCGGGGAGCTGTTTTTT. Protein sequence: CASSKRTGMTGELFF.

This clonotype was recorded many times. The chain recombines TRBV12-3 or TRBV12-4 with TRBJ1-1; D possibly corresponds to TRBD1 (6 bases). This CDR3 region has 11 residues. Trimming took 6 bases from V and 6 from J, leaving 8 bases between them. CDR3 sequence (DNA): TGTGCCAGCAGCCAGGGGTCTGAAGCTTTCTTT. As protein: CASSQGSEAFF.

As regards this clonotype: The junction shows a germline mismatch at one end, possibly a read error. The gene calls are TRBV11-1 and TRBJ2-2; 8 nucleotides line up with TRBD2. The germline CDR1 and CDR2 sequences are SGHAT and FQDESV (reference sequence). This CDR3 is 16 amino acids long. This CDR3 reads CVSSSRTSRNTGELFF. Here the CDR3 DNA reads TGTGTCAGCAGCTCGAGGACTAGCAGAAACACCGGGGAGCTGTTTTTT.

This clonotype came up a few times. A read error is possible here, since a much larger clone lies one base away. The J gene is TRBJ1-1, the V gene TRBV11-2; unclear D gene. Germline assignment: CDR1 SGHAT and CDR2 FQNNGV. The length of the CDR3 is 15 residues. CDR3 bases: TGTGCCAGCAGCCATACAGCAATTATGAACACTGAAGCTTGCTTT. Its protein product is CASSHTAIMNTEACF.

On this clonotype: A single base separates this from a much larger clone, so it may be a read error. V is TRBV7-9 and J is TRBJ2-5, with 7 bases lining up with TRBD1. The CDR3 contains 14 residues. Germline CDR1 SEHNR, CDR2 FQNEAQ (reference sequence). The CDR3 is CGSSAGQAKETQYF. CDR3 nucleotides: TGTGGCAGCAGCGCAGGACAGGCGAAAGAGACCCAGTACTTC.

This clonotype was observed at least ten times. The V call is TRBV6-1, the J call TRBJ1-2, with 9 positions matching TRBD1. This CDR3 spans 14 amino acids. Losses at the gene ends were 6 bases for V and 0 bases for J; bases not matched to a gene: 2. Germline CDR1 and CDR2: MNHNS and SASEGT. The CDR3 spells CASRRDRANYGYTF. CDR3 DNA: TGTGCCAGCAGAAGGGACAGGGCTAACTATGGCTACACCTTC.

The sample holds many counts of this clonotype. The CDR3 sequence is CSVAGVQGQPQHF. The CDR3 nucleotides are TGCAGCGTTGCTGGGGTCCAGGGTCAGCCCCAGCATTTT. The chain joins TRBV29-1 to TRBJ1-5; TRBD1 might be the D (5 bases). Per germline, CDR1 SQVTM and CDR2 ANQGSEA. The CDR3 consists of 13 residues. Trimming took off 4 bases at V and 6 bases at J, with 13 bases between the two ends.